This TCR beta chain was documented in a study of blood T cells in healthy people across ages. Sample-barcoded 5' priming and a J-beta primer mix drove a second PCR of roughly 6 to 12 cycles. A single record per CDR3 protein comes from TCRdb applying MiXCR to the 5' RACE reads. The top ten hold 20% to 25% of the sample, which has about a million distinct CDR3 sequences, just over 50% seen once. This clonotype was observed many times. The source is a woman aged 55-69 years in good health. Sequenced: blood.

The CDR3 sequence: CSLVRVGDTQYF. The CDR3 DNA sequence: TGCAGCTTGGTGAGAGTTGGGGATACGCAGTATTTT. V gene TRBV29-1 combines with J gene TRBJ2-3; D not resolved. Trimming cost V 8 bases and J 6 bases, with 15 bases left between them. Germline V lookup: CDR1 SQVTM, CDR2 ANQGSEA. The CDR3 sequence is 12 residues long.